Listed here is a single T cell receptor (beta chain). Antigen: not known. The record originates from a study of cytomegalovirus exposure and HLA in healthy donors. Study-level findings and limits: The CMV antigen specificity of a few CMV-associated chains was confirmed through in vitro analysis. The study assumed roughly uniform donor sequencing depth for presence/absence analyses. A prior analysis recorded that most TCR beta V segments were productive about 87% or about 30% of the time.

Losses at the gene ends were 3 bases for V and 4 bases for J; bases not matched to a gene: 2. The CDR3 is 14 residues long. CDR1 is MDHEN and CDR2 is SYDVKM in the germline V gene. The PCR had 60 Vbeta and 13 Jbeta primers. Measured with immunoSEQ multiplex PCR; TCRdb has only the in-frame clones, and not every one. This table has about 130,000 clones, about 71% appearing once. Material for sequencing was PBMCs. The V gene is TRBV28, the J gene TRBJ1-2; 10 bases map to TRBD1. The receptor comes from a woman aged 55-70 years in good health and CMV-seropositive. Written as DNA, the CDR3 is TGTGCCAGCAGTTTGACAGGGGGCAGCTATGGCTACACCTTC. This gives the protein CASSLTGGSYGYTF.